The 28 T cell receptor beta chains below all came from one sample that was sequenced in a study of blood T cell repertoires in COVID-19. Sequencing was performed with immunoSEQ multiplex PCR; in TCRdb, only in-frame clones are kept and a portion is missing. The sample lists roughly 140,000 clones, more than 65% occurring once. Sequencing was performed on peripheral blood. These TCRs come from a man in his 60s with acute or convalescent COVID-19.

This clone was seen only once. CDR3 amino acids: CASSQDAGNSPLHF. The CDR3 nucleotides are TGTGCCAGCAGCCAAGATGCCGGGAATTCACCCCTCCACTTT. This chain joins TRBV3-1 (or the pseudogene TRBV3-2) and TRBJ1-6; D is uncertain. This CDR3 comprises 14 residues. V lost 0 bases and J lost 7, with 7 bases in between. Germline CDR1 LGHDT, CDR2 YNNKEL (reference sequence).

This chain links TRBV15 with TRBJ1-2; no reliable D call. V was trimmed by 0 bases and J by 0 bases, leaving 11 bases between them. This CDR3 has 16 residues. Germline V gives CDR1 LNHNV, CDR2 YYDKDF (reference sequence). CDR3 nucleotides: TGTGCCACCAGCAGAGAGCGGCAGCCGGCTAACTATGGCTACACCTTC. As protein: CATSRERQPANYGYTF. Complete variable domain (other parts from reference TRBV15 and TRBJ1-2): DAMVIQNPRYQVTQFGKPVTLSCSQTLNHNVMYWYQQKSSQAPKLLFHYYDKDFNNEADTPDNFQSRRPNTSFCFLDIRSPGLGDTAMYLCATSRERQPANYGYTFGSGTRLTVV.

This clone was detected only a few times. CDR3 sequence reads: CAWSGGLAGNIQYF. Written as DNA, the CDR3 is TGTGCCTGGAGTGGAGGACTAGCTGGAAACATTCAGTACTTC. This chain joins TRBV30 and TRBJ2-4, with 8 bases that match TRBD2. J gave up 6 bases and V 1 base, and 5 bases lay outside the gene matches. CDR1 is GTSNPN and CDR2 is SVGIG in the germline V gene (reference sequence). The CDR3 extends over 14 amino acids.

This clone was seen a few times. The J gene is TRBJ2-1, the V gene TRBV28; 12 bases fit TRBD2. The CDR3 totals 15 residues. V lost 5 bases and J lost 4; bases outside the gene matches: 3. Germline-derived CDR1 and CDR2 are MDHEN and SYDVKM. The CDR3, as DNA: TGTGCCAGCAGTGGGCTAGCGGGAGGGTACAATGAGCAGTTCTTC. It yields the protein CASSGLAGGYNEQFF.

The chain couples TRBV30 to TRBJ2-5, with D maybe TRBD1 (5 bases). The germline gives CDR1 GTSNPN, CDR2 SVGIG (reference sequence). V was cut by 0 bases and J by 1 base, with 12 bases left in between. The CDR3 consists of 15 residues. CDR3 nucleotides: TGTGCCTGGAGTGTAGCAGGGCATCGCCAAGAGACCCAGTACTTC. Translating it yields CAWSVAGHRQETQYF.

The CDR3 DNA reads TGTGCCAGTAGAAAACCGGGACAGGGGTACGCCGGGGAGCTGTTTTTT. Its protein is CASRKPGQGYAGELFF. This rearrangement joins TRBV19 to TRBJ2-2, with TRBD1 matching over 10 bases. CDR3 length: 16 amino acids. Germline-derived CDR1 and CDR2 are LNHDA and SQIVND (reference sequence). J gave up 6 bases and V 6 bases, and 10 bases lay outside the gene matches.

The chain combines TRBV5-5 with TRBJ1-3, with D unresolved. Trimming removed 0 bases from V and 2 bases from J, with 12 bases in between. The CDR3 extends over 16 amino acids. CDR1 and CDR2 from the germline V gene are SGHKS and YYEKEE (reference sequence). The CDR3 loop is CASSLVSGNAGNTIYF. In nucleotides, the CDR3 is TGTGCCAGCAGCTTGGTATCGGGAAACGCTGGAAACACCATATATTTT.

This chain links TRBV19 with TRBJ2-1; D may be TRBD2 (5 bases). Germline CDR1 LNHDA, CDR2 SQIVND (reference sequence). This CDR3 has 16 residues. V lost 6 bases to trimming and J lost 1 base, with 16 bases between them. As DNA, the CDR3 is TGTGCCAGTAGAGCGGCAATTGCGGTGTCCTACAATGAGCAGTTCTTC. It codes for CASRAAIAVSYNEQFF.

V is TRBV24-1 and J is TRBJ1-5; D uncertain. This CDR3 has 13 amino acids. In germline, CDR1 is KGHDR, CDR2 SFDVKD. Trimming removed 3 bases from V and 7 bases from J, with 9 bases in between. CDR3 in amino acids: CATSDDMGQPQHF. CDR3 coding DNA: TGTGCCACCAGTGATGACATGGGCCAGCCCCAGCATTTT.

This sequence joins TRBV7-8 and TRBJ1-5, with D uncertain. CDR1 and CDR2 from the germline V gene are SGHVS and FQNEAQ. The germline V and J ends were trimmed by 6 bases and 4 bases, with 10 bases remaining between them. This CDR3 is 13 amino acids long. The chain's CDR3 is CASSTITNQPQHF. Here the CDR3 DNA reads TGTGCCAGCAGTACCATCACAAATCAGCCCCAGCATTTT.

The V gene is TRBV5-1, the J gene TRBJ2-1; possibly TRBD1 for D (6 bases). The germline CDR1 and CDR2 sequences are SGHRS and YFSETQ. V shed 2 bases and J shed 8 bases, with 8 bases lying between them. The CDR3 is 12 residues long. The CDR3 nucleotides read TGCGCCAGCAGCTTACAGGGACATGAGCAGTTCTTC. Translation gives CASSLQGHEQFF. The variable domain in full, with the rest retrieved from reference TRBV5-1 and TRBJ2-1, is KAGVTQTPRYLIKTRGQQVTLSCSPISGHRSVSWYQQTPGQGLQFLFEYFSETQRNKGNFPGRFSGRQFSNSRSEMNVSTLELGDSALYLCASSLQGHEQFFGPGTRLTVL.

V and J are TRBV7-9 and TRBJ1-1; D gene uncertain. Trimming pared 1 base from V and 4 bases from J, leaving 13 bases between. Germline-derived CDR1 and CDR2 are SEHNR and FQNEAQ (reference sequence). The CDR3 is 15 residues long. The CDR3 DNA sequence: TGTGCCAGCAGCTTAGTTTTGGGCGAGCTCACTGAAGCTTTCTTT. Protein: CASSLVLGELTEAFF. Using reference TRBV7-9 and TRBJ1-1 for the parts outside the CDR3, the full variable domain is DTGVSQNPRHKITKRGQNVTFRCDPISEHNRLYWYRQTLGQGPEFLTYFQNEAQLEKSRLLSDRFSAERPKGSFSTLEIQRTEQGDSAMYLCASSLVLGELTEAFFGQGTRLTVV.

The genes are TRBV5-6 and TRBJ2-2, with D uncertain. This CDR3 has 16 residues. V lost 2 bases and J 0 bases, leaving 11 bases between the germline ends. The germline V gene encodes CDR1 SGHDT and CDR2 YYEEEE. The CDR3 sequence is CASSFNRGTNTGELFF. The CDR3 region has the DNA TGTGCCAGCAGCTTTAATCGCGGAACGAACACCGGGGAGCTGTTTTTT.

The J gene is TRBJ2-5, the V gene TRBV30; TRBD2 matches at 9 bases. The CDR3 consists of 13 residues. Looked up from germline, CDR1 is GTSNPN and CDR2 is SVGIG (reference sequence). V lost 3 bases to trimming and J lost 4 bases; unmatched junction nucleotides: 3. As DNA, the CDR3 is TGTGCCTGGAGGCTAGCGGGAAGAGAGACCCAGTACTTC. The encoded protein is CAWRLAGRETQYF.

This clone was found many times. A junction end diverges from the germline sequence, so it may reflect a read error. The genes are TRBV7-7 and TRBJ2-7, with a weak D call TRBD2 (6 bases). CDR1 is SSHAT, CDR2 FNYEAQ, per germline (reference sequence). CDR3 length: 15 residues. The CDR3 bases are TGTGCTAGCAGCCCCAGTCCCGGGACGGGGGACGAGCAGTACTTC. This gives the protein CASSPSPGTGDEQYF.

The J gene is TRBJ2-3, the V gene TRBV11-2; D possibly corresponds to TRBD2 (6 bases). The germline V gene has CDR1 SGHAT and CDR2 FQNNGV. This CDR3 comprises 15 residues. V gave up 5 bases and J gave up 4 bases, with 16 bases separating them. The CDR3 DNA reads TGTGCCAGCAGCCTCGGGACTTTCCACCCAGATACGCAGTATTTT. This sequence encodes CASSLGTFHPDTQYF.

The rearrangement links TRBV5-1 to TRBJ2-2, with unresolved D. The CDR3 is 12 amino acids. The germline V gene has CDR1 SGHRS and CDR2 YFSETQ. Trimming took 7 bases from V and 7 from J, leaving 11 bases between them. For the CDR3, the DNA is TGCGCCAGCCGACCGCGCGGCGGGGAGCTGTTTTTT. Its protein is CASRPRGGELFF.

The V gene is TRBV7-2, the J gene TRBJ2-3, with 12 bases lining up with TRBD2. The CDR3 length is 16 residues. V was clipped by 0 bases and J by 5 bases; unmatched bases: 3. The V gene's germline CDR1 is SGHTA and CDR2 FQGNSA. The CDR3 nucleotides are TGTGCCAGCAGCTTAGCCCGGACTAGCGGGGTAGATACGCAGTATTTT. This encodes CASSLARTSGVDTQYF.

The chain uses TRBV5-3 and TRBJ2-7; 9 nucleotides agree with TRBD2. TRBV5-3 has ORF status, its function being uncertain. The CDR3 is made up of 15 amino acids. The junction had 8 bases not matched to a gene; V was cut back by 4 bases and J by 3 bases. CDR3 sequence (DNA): TGTGCCAGAAGCGGAGGGACTAGCCCACTCTACGAGCAGTACTTC. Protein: CARSGGTSPLYEQYF.

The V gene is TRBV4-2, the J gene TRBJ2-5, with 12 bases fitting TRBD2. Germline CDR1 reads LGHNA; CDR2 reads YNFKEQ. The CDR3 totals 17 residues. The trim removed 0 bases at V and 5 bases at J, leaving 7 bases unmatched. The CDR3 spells CASSQDFLAGGGETQYF. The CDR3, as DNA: TGTGCCAGCAGCCAAGATTTCCTAGCGGGAGGGGGGGAGACCCAGTACTTC.

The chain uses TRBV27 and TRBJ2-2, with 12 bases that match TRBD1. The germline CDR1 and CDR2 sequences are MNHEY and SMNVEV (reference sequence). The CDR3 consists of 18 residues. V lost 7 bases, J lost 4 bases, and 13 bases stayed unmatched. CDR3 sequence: CASIKLRDRGRFTGELFF. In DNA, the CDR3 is TGTGCCAGCATTAAACTCCGGGACAGGGGGCGTTTCACCGGGGAGCTGTTTTTT.

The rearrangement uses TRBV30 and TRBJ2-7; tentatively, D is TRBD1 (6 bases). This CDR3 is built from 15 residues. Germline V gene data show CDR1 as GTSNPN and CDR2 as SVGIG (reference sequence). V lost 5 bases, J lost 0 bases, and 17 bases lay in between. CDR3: CAWLAKQGISYEQYF. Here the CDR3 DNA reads TGTGCCTGGTTGGCCAAACAGGGAATCTCCTACGAGCAGTACTTC.

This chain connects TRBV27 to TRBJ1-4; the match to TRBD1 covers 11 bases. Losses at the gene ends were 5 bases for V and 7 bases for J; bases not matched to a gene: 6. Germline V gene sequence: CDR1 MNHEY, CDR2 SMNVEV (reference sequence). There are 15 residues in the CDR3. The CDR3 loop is CASSAWTGGLEKLFF. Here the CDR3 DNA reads TGTGCCAGCAGTGCCTGGACAGGGGGCCTTGAAAAACTGTTTTTT.

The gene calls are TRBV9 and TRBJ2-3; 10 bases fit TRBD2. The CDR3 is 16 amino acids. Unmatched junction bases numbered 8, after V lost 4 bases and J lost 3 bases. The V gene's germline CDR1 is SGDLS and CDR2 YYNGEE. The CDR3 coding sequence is TGTGCCAGCAGCCTCGAGCGGGAGGGCTGGACAGATACGCAGTATTTT. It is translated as CASSLEREGWTDTQYF.

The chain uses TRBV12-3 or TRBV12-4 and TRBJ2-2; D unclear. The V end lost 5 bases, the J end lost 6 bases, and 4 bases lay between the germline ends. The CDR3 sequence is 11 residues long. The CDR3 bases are TGTGCCAGCAGTGTCGCCGGGGAGCTGTTTTTT. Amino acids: CASSVAGELFF.

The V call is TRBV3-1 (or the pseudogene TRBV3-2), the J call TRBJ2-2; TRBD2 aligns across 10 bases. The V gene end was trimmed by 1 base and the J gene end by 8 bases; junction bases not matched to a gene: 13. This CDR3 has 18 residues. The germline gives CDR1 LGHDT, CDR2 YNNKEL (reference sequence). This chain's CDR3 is CASSQVGFMGLAFGELFF. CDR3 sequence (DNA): TGTGCCAGCAGCCAAGTTGGCTTTATGGGACTAGCGTTTGGGGAGCTGTTTTTT.

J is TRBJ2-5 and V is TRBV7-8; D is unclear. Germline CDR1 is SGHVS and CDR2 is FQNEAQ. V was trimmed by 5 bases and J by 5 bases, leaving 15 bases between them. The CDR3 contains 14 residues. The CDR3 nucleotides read TGTGCCAGCAGCCCCCGGGTCAACGCGGAGACCCAGTACTTC. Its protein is CASSPRVNAETQYF.

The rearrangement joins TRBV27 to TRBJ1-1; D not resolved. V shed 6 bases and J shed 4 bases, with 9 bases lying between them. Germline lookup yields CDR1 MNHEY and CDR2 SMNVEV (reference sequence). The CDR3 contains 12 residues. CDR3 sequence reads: CASRSGGTEAFF. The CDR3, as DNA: TGTGCCAGCAGGTCGGGAGGCACTGAAGCTTTCTTT.